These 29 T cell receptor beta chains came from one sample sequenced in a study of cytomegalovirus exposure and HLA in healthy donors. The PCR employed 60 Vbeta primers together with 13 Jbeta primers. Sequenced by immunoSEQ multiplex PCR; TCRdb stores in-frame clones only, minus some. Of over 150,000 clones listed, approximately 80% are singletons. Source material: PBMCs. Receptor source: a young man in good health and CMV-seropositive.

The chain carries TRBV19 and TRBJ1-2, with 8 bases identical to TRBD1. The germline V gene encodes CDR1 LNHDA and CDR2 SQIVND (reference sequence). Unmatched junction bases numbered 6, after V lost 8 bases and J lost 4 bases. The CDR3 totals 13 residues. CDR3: CASATGASYGYTF. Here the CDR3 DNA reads TGTGCCAGTGCGACAGGGGCGAGCTATGGCTACACCTTC.

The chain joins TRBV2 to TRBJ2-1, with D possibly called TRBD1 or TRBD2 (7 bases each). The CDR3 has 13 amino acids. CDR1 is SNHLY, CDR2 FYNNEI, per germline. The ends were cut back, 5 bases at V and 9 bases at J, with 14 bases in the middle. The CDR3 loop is CASSQDREGEQFF. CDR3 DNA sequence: TGTGCCAGCAGTCAAGACAGGGAGGGTGAGCAGTTCTTC.

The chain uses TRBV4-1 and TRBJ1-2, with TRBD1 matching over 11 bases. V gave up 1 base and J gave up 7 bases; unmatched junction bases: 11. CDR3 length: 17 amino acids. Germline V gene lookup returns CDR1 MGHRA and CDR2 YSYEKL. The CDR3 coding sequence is TGCGCCAGCAGCCAAGTAACGTCGGACAGGGGGCAACGTGGCTACACCTTC. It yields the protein CASSQVTSDRGQRGYTF.

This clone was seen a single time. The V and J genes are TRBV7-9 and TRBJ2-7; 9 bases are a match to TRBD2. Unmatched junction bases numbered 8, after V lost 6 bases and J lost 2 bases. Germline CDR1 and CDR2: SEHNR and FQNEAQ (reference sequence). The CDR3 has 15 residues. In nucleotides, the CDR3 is TGTGCCAGCAGTAATAGCGGGAGTGGCGCCTACGAGCAGTACTTC. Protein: CASSNSGSGAYEQYF.

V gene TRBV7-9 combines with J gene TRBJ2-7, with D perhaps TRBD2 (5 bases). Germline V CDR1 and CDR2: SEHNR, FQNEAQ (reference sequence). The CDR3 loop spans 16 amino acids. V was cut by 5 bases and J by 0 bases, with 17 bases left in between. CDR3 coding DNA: TGTGCCAGCAGCCCTCCCGAGGGAGTCCCCTCCTACGAGCAGTACTTC. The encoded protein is CASSPPEGVPSYEQYF. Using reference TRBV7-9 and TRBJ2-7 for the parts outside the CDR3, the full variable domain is DTGVSQNPRHKITKRGQNVTFRCDPISEHNRLYWYRQTLGQGPEFLTYFQNEAQLEKSRLLSDRFSAERPKGSFSTLEIQRTEQGDSAMYLCASSPPEGVPSYEQYFGPGTRLTVT.

CDR3 region: CASSGGLAGAYEQYF. The CDR3, as DNA: TGTGCCAGCAGCGGTGGACTAGCGGGGGCCTACGAGCAGTACTTC. The chain couples TRBV11-1 to TRBJ2-7; 13 bases fit TRBD2. Germline V gives CDR1 SGHAT, CDR2 FQDESV (reference sequence). This CDR3 comprises 15 residues. Losses at the gene ends were 5 bases for V and 2 bases for J; bases not matched to a gene: 3. Full variable domain (rest looked up from reference TRBV11-1 and TRBJ2-7): EAEVAQSPRYKITEKSQAVAFWCDPISGHATLYWYRQILGQGPELLVQFQDESVVDDSQLPKDRFSAERLKGVDSTLKIQPAELGDSAMYLCASSGGLAGAYEQYFGPGTRLTVT.

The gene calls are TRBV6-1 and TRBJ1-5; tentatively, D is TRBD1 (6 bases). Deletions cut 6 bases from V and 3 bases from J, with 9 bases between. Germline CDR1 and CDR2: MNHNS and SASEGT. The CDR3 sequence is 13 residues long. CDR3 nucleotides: TGTGCCAGCAGGACAGGTTTCAATCAGCCCCAGCATTTT. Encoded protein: CASRTGFNQPQHF.

The CDR3 DNA is TGTGCCAGTAGTATCGGGCTAGCAGCCTACGAGCAGTACTTC. Translation gives CASSIGLAAYEQYF. The chain uses TRBV19 and TRBJ2-7, with D tentatively TRBD2 (5 bases). CDR3 length: 14 amino acids. The germline V gene encodes CDR1 LNHDA and CDR2 SQIVND (reference sequence). V was clipped by 3 bases and J by 2 bases, with 11 bases between them.

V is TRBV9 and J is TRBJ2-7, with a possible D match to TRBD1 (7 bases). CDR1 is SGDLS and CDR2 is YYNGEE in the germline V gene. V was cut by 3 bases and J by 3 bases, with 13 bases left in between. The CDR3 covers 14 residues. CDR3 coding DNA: TGTGCCAGCAGCGCAACAGGGGAGGACTACGAGCAGTACTTC. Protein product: CASSATGEDYEQYF.

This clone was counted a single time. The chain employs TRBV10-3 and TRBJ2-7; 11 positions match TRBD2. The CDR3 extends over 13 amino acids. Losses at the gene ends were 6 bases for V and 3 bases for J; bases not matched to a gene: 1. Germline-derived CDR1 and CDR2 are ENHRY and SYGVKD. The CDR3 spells CAIRTSGDYEQYF. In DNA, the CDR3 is TGTGCCATCAGGACTAGCGGGGACTACGAGCAGTACTTC.

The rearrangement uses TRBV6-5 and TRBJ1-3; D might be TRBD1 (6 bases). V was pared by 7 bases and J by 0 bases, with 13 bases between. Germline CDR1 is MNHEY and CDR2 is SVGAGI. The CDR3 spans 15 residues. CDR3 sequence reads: CASMADSFSGNTIYF. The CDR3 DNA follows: TGTGCCAGCATGGCGGACAGTTTCTCTGGAAACACCATATATTTT.

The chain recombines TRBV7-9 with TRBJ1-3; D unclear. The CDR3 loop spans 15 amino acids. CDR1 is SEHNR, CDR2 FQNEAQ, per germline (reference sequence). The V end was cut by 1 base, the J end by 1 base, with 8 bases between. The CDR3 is CASSLVAASGNTIYF. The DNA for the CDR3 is TGTGCCAGCAGCTTAGTAGCGGCATCTGGAAACACCATATATTTT.

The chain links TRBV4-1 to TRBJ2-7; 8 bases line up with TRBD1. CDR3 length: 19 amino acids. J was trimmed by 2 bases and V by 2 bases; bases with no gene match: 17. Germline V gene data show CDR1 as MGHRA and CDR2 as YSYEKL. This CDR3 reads CASSQPDKLPGQVPYEQYF. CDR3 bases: TGCGCCAGCAGCCAACCGGACAAATTACCGGGACAGGTCCCCTACGAGCAGTACTTC.

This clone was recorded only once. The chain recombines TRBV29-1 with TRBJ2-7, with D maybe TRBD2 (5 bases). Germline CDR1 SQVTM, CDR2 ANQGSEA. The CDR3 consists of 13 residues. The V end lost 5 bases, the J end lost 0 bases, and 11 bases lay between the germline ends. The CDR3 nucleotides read TGCAGCGTTTTACGGGATTCCTCCTACGAGCAGTACTTC. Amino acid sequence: CSVLRDSSYEQYF.

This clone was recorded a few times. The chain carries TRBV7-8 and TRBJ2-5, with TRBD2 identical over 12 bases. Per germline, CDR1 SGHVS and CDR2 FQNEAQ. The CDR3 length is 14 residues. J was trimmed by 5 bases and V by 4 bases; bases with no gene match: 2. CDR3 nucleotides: TGTGCCAGCAGCTCTCTAGCGGGAGGGGAGACCCAGTACTTC. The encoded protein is CASSSLAGGETQYF.

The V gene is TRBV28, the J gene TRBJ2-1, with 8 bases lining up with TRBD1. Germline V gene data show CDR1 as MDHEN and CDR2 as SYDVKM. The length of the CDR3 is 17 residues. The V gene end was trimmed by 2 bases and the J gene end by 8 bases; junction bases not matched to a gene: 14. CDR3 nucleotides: TGTGCCAGCAGTTTAGTCGGGTGGACAGGGTTTATGGATGAGCAGTTCTTC. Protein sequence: CASSLVGWTGFMDEQFF.

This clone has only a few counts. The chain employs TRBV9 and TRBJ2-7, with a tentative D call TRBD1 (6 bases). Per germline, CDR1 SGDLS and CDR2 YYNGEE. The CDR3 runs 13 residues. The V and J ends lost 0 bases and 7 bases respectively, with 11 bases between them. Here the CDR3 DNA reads TGTGCCAGCAGCGTAGATATAAGGGGGGAGCAGTACTTC. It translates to CASSVDIRGEQYF.

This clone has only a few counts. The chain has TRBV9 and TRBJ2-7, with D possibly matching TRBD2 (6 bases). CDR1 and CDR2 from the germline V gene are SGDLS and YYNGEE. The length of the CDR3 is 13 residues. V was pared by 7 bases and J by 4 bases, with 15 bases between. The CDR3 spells CASAGSGGYEQYF. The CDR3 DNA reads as TGTGCCAGCGCTGGTTCTGGAGGGTACGAGCAGTACTTC.

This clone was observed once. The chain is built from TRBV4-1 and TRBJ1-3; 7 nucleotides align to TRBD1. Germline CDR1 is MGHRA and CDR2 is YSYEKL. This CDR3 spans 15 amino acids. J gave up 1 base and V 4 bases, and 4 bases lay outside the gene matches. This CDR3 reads CASSRGQMSGNTIYF. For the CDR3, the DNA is TGCGCCAGCAGCCGGGGACAGATGTCTGGAAACACCATATATTTT.

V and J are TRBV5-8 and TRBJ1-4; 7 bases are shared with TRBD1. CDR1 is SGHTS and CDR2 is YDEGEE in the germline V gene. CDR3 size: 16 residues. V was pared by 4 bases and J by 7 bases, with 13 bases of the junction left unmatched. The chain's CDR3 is CASSPSMTGRAEKLFF. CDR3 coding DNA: TGTGCCAGCAGCCCATCTATGACAGGGCGGGCTGAAAAACTGTTTTTT.

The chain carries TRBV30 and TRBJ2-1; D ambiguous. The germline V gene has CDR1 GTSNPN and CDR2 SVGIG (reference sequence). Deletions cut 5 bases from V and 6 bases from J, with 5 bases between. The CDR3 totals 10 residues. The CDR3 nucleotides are TGTGCCTGGGGGCGCAATGAGCAGTTCTTC. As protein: CAWGRNEQFF. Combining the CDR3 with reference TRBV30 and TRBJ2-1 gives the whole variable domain SQTIHQWPATLVQPVGSPLSLECTVEGTSNPNLYWYRQAAGRGLQLLFYSVGIGQISSEVPQNLSASRPQDRQFILSSKKLLLSDSGFYLCAWGRNEQFFGPGTRLTVL.

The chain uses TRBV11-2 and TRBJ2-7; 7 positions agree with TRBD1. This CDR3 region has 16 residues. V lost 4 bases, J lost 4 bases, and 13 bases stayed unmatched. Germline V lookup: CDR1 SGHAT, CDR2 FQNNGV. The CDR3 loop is CASSSRPTGTAYEQYF. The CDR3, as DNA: TGTGCCAGCAGCTCTAGACCCACCGGGACAGCATACGAGCAGTACTTC.

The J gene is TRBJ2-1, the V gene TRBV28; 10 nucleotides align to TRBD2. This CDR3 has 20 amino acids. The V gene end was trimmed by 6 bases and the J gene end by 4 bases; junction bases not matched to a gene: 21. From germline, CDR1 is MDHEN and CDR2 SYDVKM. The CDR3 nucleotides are TGTGCCAGCAGCAGTTTATCGCGGTGGGGGTCTAGCGGGAGTTACAATGAGCAGTTCTTC. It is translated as CASSSLSRWGSSGSYNEQFF.

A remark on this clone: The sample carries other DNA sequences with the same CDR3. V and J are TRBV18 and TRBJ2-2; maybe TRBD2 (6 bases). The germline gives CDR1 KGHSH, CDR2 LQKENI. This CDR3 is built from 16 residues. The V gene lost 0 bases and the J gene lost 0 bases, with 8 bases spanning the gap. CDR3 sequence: CASSPPGGPNTGELFF. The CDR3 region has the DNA TGTGCCAGCTCACCACCGGGAGGACCGAACACCGGGGAGCTGTTTTTT.

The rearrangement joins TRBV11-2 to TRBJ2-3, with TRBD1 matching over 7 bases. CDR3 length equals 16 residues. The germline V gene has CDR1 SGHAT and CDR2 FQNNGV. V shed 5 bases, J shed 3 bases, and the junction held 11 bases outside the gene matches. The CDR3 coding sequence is TGTGCCAGCAGCCTACTAGGGGGCAGCGAGACAGATACGCAGTATTTT. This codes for CASSLLGGSETDTQYF.

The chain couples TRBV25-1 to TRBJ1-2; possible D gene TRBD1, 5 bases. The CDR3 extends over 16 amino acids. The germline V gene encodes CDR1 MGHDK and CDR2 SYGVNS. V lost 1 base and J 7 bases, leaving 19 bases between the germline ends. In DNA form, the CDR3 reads TGTGCCAGCAGTGAATTGTCCGGGGCGGGGGTCGGTGGCTACACCTTC. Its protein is CASSELSGAGVGGYTF.

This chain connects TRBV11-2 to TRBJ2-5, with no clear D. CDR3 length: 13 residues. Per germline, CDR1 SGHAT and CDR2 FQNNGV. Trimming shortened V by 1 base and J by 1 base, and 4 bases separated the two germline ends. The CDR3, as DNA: TGTGCCAGCAGCTTAGGTCTCCAAGAGACCCAGTACTTC. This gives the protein CASSLGLQETQYF. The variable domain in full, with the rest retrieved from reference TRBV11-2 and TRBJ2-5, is EAGVAQSPRYKIIEKRQSVAFWCNPISGHATLYWYQQILGQGPKLLIQFQNNGVVDDSQLPKDRFSAERLKGVDSTLKIQPAKLEDSAVYLCASSLGLQETQYFGPGTRLLVL.

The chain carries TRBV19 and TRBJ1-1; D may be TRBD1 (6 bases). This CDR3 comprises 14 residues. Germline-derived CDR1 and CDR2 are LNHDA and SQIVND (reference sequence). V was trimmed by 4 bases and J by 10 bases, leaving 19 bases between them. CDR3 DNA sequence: TGTGCCAGTAGTAGGGGTTCTTCGACAGGCCCAGCTTTCTTT. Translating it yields CASSRGSSTGPAFF.

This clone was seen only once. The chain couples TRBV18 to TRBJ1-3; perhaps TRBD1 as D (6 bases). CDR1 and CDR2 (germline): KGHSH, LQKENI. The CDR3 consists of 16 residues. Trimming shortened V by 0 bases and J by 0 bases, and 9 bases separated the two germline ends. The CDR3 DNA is TGTGCCAGCTCACCACCCCTGGGGGCCTCTGGAAACACCATATATTTT. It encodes CASSPPLGASGNTIYF. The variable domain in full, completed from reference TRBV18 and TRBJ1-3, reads NAGVMQNPRHLVRRRGQEARLRCSPMKGHSHVYWYRQLPEEGLKFMVYLQKENIIDESGMPKERFSAEFPKEGPSILRIQQVVRGDSAAYFCASSPPLGASGNTIYFGEGSWLTVV.